The T cell receptor (beta chain) described here comes from a study of blood T cell repertoires in COVID-19. In the study overall: Sites in the United States, Italy and Spain provided acute and convalescent COVID-19 samples. Nucleic acid was either cDNA or gDNA, and it came from T cells, B-cell-depleted T cells, or PBMCs.

The germline CDR1 and CDR2 sequences are SGHVS and FNYEAQ. Trimming took off 1 base at V and 0 bases at J, with 11 bases between the two ends. This CDR3 comprises 16 residues. Original analysis: Nucleated cell number was recorded as an estimate derived from reference gene primer amplification. The protocol was immunoSEQ multiplex PCR, while the TCRdb copy is restricted to in-frame clones and leaves out a portion. Clone size and the V and J calls come from that table; the DNA yielded D and trimming. The sample includes roughly 220,000 clones, approximately 80% seen only once; the top ten take 4% to 6%.

The sequencing input was peripheral blood. This TCR came from an older woman who had recovered from COVID-19. This rearrangement joins TRBV7-6 to TRBJ2-3, with TRBD2 as a possible D gene (5 bases). The CDR3 nucleotides are TGTGCCAGCAGCTTAGTTACGGGGTTGAGCACAGATACGCAGTATTTT. It encodes CASSLVTGLSTDTQYF.